This T cell receptor beta chain was profiled in a study of blood T cell repertoires in COVID-19. Study overall: The samples span acute and convalescent COVID-19 from the United States, Italy and Spain. The cDNA or gDNA used as material had been derived from T cells, B-cell-depleted T cells, or PBMCs.

Trimming removed 6 bases from V and 5 bases from J; junction bases left unmatched: 18. Germline assignment: CDR1 LNHDA and CDR2 SQIVND (reference sequence). The CDR3 runs 18 residues. In the source study's methods: Amplification of reference gene primers was used by the study to estimate nucleated cell counts. TCRdb's table, derived via immunoSEQ multiplex PCR, lists solely in-frame clones and lacks some. V, J and clone size are taken as reported in that table, and D and trimming were inferred from the DNA itself. Seen here are around 150,000 clones, 70% to 85% observed once, and the top ten hold 10% to 11%.

Sequenced sample: peripheral blood. This sequence joins TRBV19 and TRBJ1-1, with 10 bases that match TRBD1. The origin of this receptor is a man between 60 and 75 years old who had recovered from COVID-19. The CDR3 here is CASSHRIDRGRGLTEAFF. For the CDR3, the DNA is TGTGCCAGTAGCCATAGGATCGACAGGGGGCGCGGGTTGACTGAAGCTTTCTTT.